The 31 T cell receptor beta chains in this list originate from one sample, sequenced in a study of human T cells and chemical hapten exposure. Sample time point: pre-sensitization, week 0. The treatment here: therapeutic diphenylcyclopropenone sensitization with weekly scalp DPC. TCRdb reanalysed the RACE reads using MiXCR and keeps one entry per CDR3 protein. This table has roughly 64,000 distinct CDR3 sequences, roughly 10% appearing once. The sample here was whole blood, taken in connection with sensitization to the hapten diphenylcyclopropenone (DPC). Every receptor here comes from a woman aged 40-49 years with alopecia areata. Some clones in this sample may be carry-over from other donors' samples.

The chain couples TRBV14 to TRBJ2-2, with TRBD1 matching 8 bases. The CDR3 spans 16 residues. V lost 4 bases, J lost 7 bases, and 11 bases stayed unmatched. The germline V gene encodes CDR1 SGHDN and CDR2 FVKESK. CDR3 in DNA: TGTGCCAGCAGCCGAATCGCCGGACAGGGAAGCGGGGAGCTGTTTTTT. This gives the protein CASSRIAGQGSGELFF.

CDR3 in DNA: TGTGCCAGCAGCCAAGAGGGGACTAGGCTAACCTACGAGCAGTACTTC. This encodes CASSQEGTRLTYEQYF. The chain uses TRBV4-2 and TRBJ2-7; TRBD2 matches 8 bases. CDR3 length: 16 residues. The V segment lost 0 bases and the J segment 2 bases; nucleotides outside the gene matches: 6. Germline values: CDR1 LGHNA, CDR2 YNFKEQ.

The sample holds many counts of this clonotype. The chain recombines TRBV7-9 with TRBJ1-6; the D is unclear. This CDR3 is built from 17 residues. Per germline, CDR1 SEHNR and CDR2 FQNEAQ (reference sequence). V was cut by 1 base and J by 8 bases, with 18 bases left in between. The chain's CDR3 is CASSLEVAVISDSPLHF. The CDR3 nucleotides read TGTGCCAGCAGCTTAGAGGTAGCGGTCATTAGCGATTCACCCCTCCACTTT.

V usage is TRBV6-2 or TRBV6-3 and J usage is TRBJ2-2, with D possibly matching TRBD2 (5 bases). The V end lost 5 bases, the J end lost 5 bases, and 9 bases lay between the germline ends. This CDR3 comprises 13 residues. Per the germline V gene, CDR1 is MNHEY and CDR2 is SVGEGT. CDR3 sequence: CASSTLETGELFF. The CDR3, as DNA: TGTGCCAGCAGTACACTAGAAACCGGGGAGCTGTTTTTT.

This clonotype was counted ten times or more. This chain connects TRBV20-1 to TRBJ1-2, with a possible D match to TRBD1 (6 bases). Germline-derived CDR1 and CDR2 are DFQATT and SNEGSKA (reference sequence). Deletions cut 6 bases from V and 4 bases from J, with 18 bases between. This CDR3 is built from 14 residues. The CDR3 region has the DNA TGCAGTGCCGAAGAGGTAGGGGGAGTCTATGGCTACACCTTC. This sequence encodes CSAEEVGGVYGYTF.

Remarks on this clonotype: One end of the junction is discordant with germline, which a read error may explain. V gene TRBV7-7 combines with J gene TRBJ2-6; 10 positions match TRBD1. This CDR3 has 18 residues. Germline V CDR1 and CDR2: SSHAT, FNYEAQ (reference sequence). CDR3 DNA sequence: TGTGCTAGCAGCCCCGCCCCAGGACAGGGGGCTGGGGCCAACGTCCTGACTTTC. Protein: CASSPAPGQGAGANVLTF.

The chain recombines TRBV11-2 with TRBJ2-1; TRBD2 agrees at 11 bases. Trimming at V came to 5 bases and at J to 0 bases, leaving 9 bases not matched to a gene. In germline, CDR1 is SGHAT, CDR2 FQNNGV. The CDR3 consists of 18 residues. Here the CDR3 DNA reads TGTGCCAGCAGCGGGCAGACTAGCGGGGCCTCCTCCTACAATGAGCAGTTCTTC. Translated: CASSGQTSGASSYNEQFF.

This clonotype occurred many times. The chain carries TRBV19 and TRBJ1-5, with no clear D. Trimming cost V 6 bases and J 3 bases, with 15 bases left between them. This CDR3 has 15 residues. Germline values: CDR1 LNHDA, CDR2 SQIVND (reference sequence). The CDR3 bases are TGTGCCAGTAGCCCCCCCGGGATTTACAATCAGCCCCAGCATTTT. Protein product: CASSPPGIYNQPQHF.

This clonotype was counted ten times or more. CDR3 sequence (DNA): TGTGCCAGCAGTAGGGACACTGAAGCTTTCTTT. Protein sequence: CASSRDTEAFF. The rearrangement uses TRBV14 and TRBJ1-1; D gene uncertain. The CDR3 sequence is 11 residues long. Germline CDR1 SGHDN, CDR2 FVKESK. Trimming cost V 6 bases and J 3 bases, with 5 bases left between them.

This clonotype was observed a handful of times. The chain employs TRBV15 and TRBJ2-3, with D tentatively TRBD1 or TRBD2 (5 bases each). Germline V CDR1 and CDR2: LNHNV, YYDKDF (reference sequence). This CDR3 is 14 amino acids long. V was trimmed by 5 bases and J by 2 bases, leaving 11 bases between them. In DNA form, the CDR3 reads TGTGCCACCAGCGGGGGTAGCAACACAGATACGCAGTATTTT. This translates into CATSGGSNTDTQYF.

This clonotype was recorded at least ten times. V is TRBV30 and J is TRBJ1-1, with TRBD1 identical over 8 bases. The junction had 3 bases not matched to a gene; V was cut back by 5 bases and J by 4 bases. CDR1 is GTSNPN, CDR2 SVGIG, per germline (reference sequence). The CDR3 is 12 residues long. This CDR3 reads CAWGQGGTEAFF. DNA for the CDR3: TGTGCCTGGGGACAGGGAGGCACTGAAGCTTTCTTT.

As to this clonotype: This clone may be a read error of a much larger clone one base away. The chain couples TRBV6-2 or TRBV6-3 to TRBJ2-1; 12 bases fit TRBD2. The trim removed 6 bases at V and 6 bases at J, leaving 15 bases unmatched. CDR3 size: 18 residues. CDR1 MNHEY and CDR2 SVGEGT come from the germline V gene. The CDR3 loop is CASSRPMPLGLAGNEQFF. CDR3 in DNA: TGTGCCAGCAGCCGCCCCATGCCCTTGGGACTAGCGGGCAATGAGCAGTTCTTC.

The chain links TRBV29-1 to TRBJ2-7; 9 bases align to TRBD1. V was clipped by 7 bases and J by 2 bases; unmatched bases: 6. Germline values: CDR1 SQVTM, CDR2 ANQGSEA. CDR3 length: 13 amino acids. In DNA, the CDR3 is TGCAGCGGATCGGACAGGGGCCCCTACGAGCAGTACTTC. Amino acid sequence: CSGSDRGPYEQYF.

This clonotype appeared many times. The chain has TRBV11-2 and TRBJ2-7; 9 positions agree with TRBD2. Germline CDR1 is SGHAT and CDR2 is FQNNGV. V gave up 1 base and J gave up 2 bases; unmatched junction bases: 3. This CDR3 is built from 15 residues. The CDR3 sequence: CASSLGRGGPYEQYF. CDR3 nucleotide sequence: TGTGCCAGCAGCTTAGGGCGGGGGGGCCCCTACGAGCAGTACTTC.

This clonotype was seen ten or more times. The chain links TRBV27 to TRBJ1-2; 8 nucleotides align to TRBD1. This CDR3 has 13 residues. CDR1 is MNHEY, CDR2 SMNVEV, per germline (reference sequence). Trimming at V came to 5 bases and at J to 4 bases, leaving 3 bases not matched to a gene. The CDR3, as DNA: TGTGCCAGCAGTGGACAGGGCCCCTATGGCTACACCTTC. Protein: CASSGQGPYGYTF.

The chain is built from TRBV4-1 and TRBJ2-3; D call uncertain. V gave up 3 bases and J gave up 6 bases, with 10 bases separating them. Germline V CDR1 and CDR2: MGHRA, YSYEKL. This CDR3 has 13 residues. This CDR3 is CASSQRTQDTQYF. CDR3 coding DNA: TGCGCCAGCAGCCAGAGGACCCAGGATACGCAGTATTTT.

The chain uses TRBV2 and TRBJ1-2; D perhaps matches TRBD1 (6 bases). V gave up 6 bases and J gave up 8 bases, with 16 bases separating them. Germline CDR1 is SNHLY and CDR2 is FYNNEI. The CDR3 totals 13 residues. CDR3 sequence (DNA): TGTGCCAGCAGCATCGACAGGACTGGGGGCTACACCTTC. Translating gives CASSIDRTGGYTF.

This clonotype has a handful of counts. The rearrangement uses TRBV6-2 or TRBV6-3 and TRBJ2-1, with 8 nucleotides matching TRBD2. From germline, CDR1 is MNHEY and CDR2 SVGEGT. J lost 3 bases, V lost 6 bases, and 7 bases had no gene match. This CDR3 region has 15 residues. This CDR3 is CASSPTSGVYNEQFF. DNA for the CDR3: TGTGCCAGCAGCCCTACTAGCGGCGTCTACAATGAGCAGTTCTTC.

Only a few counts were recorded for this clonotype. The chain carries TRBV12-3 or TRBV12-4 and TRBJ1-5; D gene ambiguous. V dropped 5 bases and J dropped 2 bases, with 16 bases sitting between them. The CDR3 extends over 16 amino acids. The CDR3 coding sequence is TGTGCCAGCAGTACGAAGGACCGGGCGGGCAATCAGCCCCAGCATTTT. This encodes CASSTKDRAGNQPQHF.

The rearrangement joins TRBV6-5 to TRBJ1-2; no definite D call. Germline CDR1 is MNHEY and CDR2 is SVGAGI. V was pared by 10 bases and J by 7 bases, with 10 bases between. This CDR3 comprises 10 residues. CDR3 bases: TGTGCCACACGTCACGTTGGCTACACCTTC. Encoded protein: CATRHVGYTF.

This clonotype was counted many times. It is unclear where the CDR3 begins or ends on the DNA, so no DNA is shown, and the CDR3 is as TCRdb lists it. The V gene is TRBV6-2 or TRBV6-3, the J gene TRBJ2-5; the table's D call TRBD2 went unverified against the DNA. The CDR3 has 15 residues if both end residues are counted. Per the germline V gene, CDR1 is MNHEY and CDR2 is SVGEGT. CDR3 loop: CASSSSGLARKTQYF.

CDR3 sequence reads: CASSFGSTTGELFF. The CDR3 coding sequence is TGTGCCAGCAGCTTCGGCAGCACGACCGGGGAGCTGTTTTTT. The chain uses TRBV5-4 and TRBJ2-2, with no clear D. Germline V gene sequence: CDR1 SGHNT, CDR2 YYREEE (reference sequence). The CDR3 totals 14 residues. V was cut by 2 bases and J by 5 bases, with 10 bases left in between.

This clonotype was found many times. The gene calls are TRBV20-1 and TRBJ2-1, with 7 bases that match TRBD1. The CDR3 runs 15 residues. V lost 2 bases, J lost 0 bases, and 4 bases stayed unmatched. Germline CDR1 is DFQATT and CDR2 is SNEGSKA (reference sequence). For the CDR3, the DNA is TGCAGTGCTAGACGAGACAGGGACTCCTACAATGAGCAGTTCTTC. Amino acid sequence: CSARRDRDSYNEQFF.

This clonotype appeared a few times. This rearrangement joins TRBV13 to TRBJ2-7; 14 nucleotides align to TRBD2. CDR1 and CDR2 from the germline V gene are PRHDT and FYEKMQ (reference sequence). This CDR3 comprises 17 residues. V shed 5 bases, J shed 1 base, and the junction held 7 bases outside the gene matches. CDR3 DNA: TGTGCCAGCAGCCCTTGGACTAGCGGGAGGTCTTCCTACGAGCAGTACTTC. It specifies CASSPWTSGRSSYEQYF.

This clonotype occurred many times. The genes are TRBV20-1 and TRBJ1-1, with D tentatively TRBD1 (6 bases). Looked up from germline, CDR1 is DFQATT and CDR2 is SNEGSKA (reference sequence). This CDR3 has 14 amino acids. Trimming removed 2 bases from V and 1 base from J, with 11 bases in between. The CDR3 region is CSARSPDRNTEAFF. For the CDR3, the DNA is TGCAGTGCTAGATCCCCGGACAGGAACACTGAAGCTTTCTTT.

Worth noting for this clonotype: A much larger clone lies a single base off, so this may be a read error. CDR3 sequence reads: CASSLGPRDYGYTF. The CDR3 DNA reads TGTGCCAGCAGCTTGGGTCCAAGGGACTATGGCTACACCTTC. V and J are TRBV5-4 and TRBJ1-2, with D unresolved. CDR1 and CDR2 (germline): SGHNT, YYREEE (reference sequence). Trimming stripped 0 bases from V and 3 bases from J, with 9 bases between. This CDR3 contains 14 residues.

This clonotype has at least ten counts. DNA of the CDR3: TGTGCCAGCAGCCCCGGGGGTAGCGGATTCTACGAGCAGTACTTC. It translates to CASSPGGSGFYEQYF. The chain is built from TRBV7-2 and TRBJ2-7; possible D gene TRBD2, 6 bases. Deletions cut 5 bases from V and 3 bases from J, with 17 bases between. The CDR3 totals 15 residues. The V gene's germline CDR1 is SGHTA and CDR2 FQGNSA.

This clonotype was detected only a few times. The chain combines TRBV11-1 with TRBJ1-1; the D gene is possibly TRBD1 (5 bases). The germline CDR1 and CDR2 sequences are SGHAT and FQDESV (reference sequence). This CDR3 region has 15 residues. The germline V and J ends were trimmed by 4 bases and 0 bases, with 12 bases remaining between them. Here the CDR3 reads CASSSGRFMNTEAFF. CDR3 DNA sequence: TGTGCCAGCAGCTCGGGACGGTTCATGAACACTGAAGCTTTCTTT.

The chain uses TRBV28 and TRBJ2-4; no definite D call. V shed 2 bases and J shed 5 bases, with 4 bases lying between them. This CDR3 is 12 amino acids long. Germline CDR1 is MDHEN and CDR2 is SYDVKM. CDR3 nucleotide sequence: TGTGCCAGCAGTTTAGGGGAAAACATTCAGTACTTC. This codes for CASSLGENIQYF. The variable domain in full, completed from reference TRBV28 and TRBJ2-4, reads DVKVTQSSRYLVKRTGEKVFLECVQDMDHENMFWYRQDPGLGLRLIYFSYDVKMKEKGDIPEGYSVSREKKERFSLILESASTNQTSMYLCASSLGENIQYFGAGTRLSVL.

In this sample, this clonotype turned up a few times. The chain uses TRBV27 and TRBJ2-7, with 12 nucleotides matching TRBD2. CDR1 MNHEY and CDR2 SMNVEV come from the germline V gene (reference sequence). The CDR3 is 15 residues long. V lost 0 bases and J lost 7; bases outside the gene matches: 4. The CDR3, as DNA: TGTGCCAGCAGTTTATCGACTAGCGGGAGCGGGGAGCAGTACTTC. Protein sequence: CASSLSTSGSGEQYF.

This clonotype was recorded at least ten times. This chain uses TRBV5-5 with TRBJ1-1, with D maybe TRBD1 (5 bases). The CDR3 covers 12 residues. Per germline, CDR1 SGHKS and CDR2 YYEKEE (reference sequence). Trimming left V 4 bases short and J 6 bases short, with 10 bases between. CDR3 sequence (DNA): TGTGCCAGCAGCCTCGAAGGGGCTGAAGCTTTCTTT. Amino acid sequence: CASSLEGAEAFF.